Below are 25 T cell receptor beta chains sequenced from a single sample in a study of cytomegalovirus exposure and HLA in healthy donors. Primers included in the PCR were 60 Vbeta and 13 Jbeta primers. Only in-frame clones appear in the TCRdb table, and some are missing; sequencing was by immunoSEQ multiplex PCR. Of about 200,000 clones in the sample, around four fifths are singletons; the top ten hold approximately 2.5%. The sequencing sample was made of PBMCs. These receptors all come from a woman in her thirties or forties in good health and CMV-seronegative.

CDR3 region: CASSVSGFRDLYQPQHF. Here the CDR3 DNA reads TGTGCCAGTAGTGTTTCAGGGTTTCGCGATTTATATCAGCCCCAGCATTTT. The gene calls are TRBV19 and TRBJ1-5; TRBD1 might be the D (5 bases). This CDR3 is 17 amino acids long. The germline V gene has CDR1 LNHDA and CDR2 SQIVND (reference sequence). Trimming left V 5 bases short and J 5 bases short, with 22 bases between.

Written as DNA, the CDR3 is TGTGCCAGCAGTTTCGGGAATTCACCCCTCCACTTT. As protein: CASSFGNSPLHF. The chain is built from TRBV27 and TRBJ1-6; D not certain. Germline V gives CDR1 MNHEY, CDR2 SMNVEV (reference sequence). Trimming shortened V by 3 bases and J by 7 bases, and 4 bases separated the two germline ends. This CDR3 contains 12 residues.

The rearrangement uses TRBV18 and TRBJ2-7, with 7 bases aligning to TRBD2. In germline, CDR1 is KGHSH, CDR2 LQKENI. V gave up 1 base and J gave up 4 bases; unmatched junction bases: 4. This CDR3 comprises 14 residues. CDR3 sequence reads: CASSPLAGRYEQYF. For the CDR3, the DNA is TGTGCCAGCTCACCACTAGCGGGTCGGTACGAGCAGTACTTC. The variable domain in full, completed from reference TRBV18 and TRBJ2-7, reads NAGVMQNPRHLVRRRGQEARLRCSPMKGHSHVYWYRQLPEEGLKFMVYLQKENIIDESGMPKERFSAEFPKEGPSILRIQQVVRGDSAAYFCASSPLAGRYEQYFGPGTRLTVT.

The V and J genes are TRBV4-1 and TRBJ2-5; D is possibly TRBD2 (6 bases). The CDR3 covers 18 residues. The germline gives CDR1 MGHRA, CDR2 YSYEKL. The germline V and J ends were trimmed by 3 bases and 3 bases, with 23 bases remaining between them. CDR3 DNA sequence: TGCGCCAGCAGCCAGAATAGGCGGGACTCCGCCACTAAAGAGACCCAGTACTTC. This gives the protein CASSQNRRDSATKETQYF.

This rearrangement joins TRBV10-3 to TRBJ2-2; D call uncertain. The CDR3 contains 13 residues. V was shortened by 3 bases and J by 3 bases, with 5 bases between the two germline ends. From germline, CDR1 is ENHRY and CDR2 SYGVKD. CDR3 in DNA: TGTGCCATCAGTGACTCTCACACCGGGGAGCTGTTTTTT. Protein: CAISDSHTGELFF.

This sequence joins TRBV21-1 and TRBJ2-5; the table's TRBD1 call for D was not verified on the DNA. TRBV21-1 is listed as a pseudogene. The CDR3 covers 16 residues. The CDR3 protein is CASSTNKTGYQETQYF. As DNA, the CDR3 is TGTGCCAGCAGTACAAATAAAACAGGGTACCAAGAGACCCAGTACTTC.

V and J are TRBV5-6 and TRBJ1-2, with 8 bases that match TRBD1. The ends lost 5 bases at V and 8 bases at J; junction bases unmatched: 11. Germline CDR1 reads SGHDT; CDR2 reads YYEEEE. This CDR3 has 14 residues. Here the CDR3 DNA reads TGTGCCAGCAGGTTGCGAGGACAGGGCCAGGGCTACACCTTC. It codes for CASRLRGQGQGYTF.

The chain is built from TRBV28 and TRBJ1-4; maybe TRBD1 (6 bases). The CDR3 has 17 residues. Germline CDR1 and CDR2: MDHEN and SYDVKM. V lost 4 bases and J lost 3, with 18 bases in between. CDR3 sequence (DNA): TGTGCCAGCAGTTCCCTCGCCCAGGGGTGGTCTAATGAAAAACTGTTTTTT. It encodes CASSSLAQGWSNEKLFF. Combining the CDR3 with reference TRBV28 and TRBJ1-4 gives the whole variable domain DVKVTQSSRYLVKRTGEKVFLECVQDMDHENMFWYRQDPGLGLRLIYFSYDVKMKEKGDIPEGYSVSREKKERFSLILESASTNQTSMYLCASSSLAQGWSNEKLFFGSGTQLSVL.

This clone is a singleton in its sample. The chain recombines TRBV27 with TRBJ2-2, with 10 nucleotides matching TRBD2. Germline CDR1 reads MNHEY; CDR2 reads SMNVEV (reference sequence). The CDR3 length is 16 residues. With 5 bases clipped from V and 6 bases from J, the junction kept 9 bases outside the gene matches. CDR3 sequence: CASSLGLAGVSGELFF. The CDR3 DNA reads as TGTGCCAGCAGTCTCGGGCTAGCGGGAGTGTCCGGGGAGCTGTTTTTT.

The chain links TRBV27 to TRBJ2-7; 7 nucleotides agree with TRBD2. V shed 4 bases, J shed 6 bases, and the junction held 15 bases outside the gene matches. The CDR3 contains 16 residues. Per germline, CDR1 MNHEY and CDR2 SMNVEV (reference sequence). The CDR3 reads CASSSPRGDGPVEQYF. The CDR3, as DNA: TGTGCCAGCAGTTCCCCCCGGGGGGACGGACCAGTCGAGCAGTACTTC.

This clone was counted between two and nine times. The chain is built from TRBV5-4 and TRBJ1-1; unclear D gene. Germline V gene lookup returns CDR1 SGHNT and CDR2 YYREEE (reference sequence). This CDR3 contains 13 residues. Trimming stripped 5 bases from V and 1 base from J, with 9 bases between. CDR3 sequence reads: CASRGAGNTEAFF. CDR3 in DNA: TGTGCCAGCAGGGGAGCAGGGAACACTGAAGCTTTCTTT.

The genes are TRBV5-6 and TRBJ2-1; D is uncertain. Trimming took 2 bases from V and 4 from J, leaving 16 bases between them. The CDR3 runs 16 residues. Per germline, CDR1 SGHDT and CDR2 YYEEEE. The CDR3 DNA sequence: TGTGCCAGCAGCTTTGGTCCGCAGATCGCTTACAATGAGCAGTTCTTC. It codes for CASSFGPQIAYNEQFF. Full variable domain (rest looked up from reference TRBV5-6 and TRBJ2-1): DAGVTQSPTHLIKTRGQQVTLRCSPKSGHDTVSWYQQALGQGPQFIFQYYEEEERQRGNFPDRFSGHQFPNYSSELNVNALLLGDSALYLCASSFGPQIAYNEQFFGPGTRLTVL.

The V gene is TRBV4-1, the J gene TRBJ1-1, with D perhaps matching TRBD1 (5 bases). The ends were cut back, 4 bases at V and 0 bases at J, with 12 bases in the middle. Germline V gene sequence: CDR1 MGHRA, CDR2 YSYEKL. CDR3 length equals 15 residues. The CDR3 DNA is TGCGCCAGCAGCCCAAAAACAGGCCTGAACACTGAAGCTTTCTTT. Translating gives CASSPKTGLNTEAFF.

The genes are TRBV6-5 and TRBJ2-3; 13 bases fit TRBD2. Germline assignment: CDR1 MNHEY and CDR2 SVGAGI. Trimming took 6 bases from V and 6 from J; bases not matched to a gene: 6. CDR3 length: 15 residues. CDR3 DNA: TGTGCCAGCAGGCTACTAGCGGGAGGGACGGATACGCAGTATTTT. Translation gives CASRLLAGGTDTQYF.

The chain employs TRBV29-1 and TRBJ2-5; TRBD1 might be the D (8 bases). The CDR3 loop spans 14 amino acids. Germline CDR1 and CDR2: SQVTM and ANQGSEA. Trimming shortened V by 7 bases and J by 1 base, and 16 bases separated the two germline ends. CDR3 bases: TGCAGCGCCTACAGGGGGGGAACCCAAGAGACCCAGTACTTC. Translation: CSAYRGGTQETQYF.

V and J are TRBV19 and TRBJ1-1; D is unresolved. CDR1 is LNHDA and CDR2 is SQIVND in the germline V gene (reference sequence). Trimming removed 1 base from V and 2 bases from J, with 8 bases in between. CDR3 length: 14 amino acids. The CDR3 DNA reads as TGTGCCAGTAGTATAGGGCAGCGAAACACTGAAGCTTTCTTT. Encoded protein: CASSIGQRNTEAFF.

The chain employs TRBV27 and TRBJ2-7, with TRBD1 identical over 8 bases. The junction had 6 bases not matched to a gene; V was cut back by 3 bases and J by 5 bases. Per germline, CDR1 MNHEY and CDR2 SMNVEV (reference sequence). The CDR3 sequence is 14 residues long. As DNA, the CDR3 is TGTGCCAGCAGTTTTTCTACAGGGGGGAACGAGCAGTACTTC. Residues: CASSFSTGGNEQYF.

The chain joins TRBV19 to TRBJ2-6; D might be TRBD2 (5 bases). CDR1 and CDR2 (germline): LNHDA, SQIVND (reference sequence). Between the trimmed V and J ends, which lost 8 bases and 2 bases, there was a span of 13 bases. There are 15 residues in the CDR3. The CDR3 DNA reads as TGTGCCAGTGGCCGGGGAGCTGCTGGGGCCAACGTCCTGACTTTC. This translates into CASGRGAAGANVLTF. Full variable domain (remainder filled in from reference TRBV19 and TRBJ2-6): DGGITQSPKYLFRKEGQNVTLSCEQNLNHDAMYWYRQDPGQGLRLIYYSQIVNDFQKGDIAEGYSVSREKKESFPLTVTSAQKNPTAFYLCASGRGAAGANVLTFGAGSRLTVL.

The V and J genes are TRBV27 and TRBJ2-7, with 10 bases aligning to TRBD2. There are 14 residues in the CDR3. Germline lookup yields CDR1 MNHEY and CDR2 SMNVEV (reference sequence). The V and J ends lost 8 bases and 1 base, in that order; junction bases with no gene match: 5. The CDR3 here is CASWGLATSYEQYF. CDR3 DNA: TGTGCCAGCTGGGGACTAGCGACTTCCTACGAGCAGTACTTC.

The chain has TRBV2 and TRBJ2-1, with 11 bases aligning to TRBD1. Germline values: CDR1 SNHLY, CDR2 FYNNEI. With 6 bases clipped from V and 7 bases from J, the junction kept 11 bases outside the gene matches. CDR3 length: 16 residues. CDR3 residues: CASSLKGQGAFNEQFF. The CDR3 nucleotides are TGTGCCAGCAGCCTTAAAGGACAGGGGGCTTTTAATGAGCAGTTCTTC.

The rearrangement links TRBV29-1 to TRBJ2-7; maybe TRBD2 (7 bases). The CDR3 is 14 amino acids. Per the germline V gene, CDR1 is SQVTM and CDR2 is ANQGSEA. Trimming took 4 bases from V and 0 from J, leaving 13 bases between them. The CDR3 region is CSVGRGEGSYEQYF. CDR3 nucleotide sequence: TGCAGCGTTGGTAGGGGGGAGGGCTCCTACGAGCAGTACTTC.

CDR3 protein: CASISGANYGYTF. CDR3 DNA: TGTGCCAGCATTTCGGGGGCTAACTATGGCTACACCTTC. This sequence joins TRBV28 and TRBJ1-2, with TRBD1 as a possible D gene (5 bases). The CDR3 is 13 amino acids. V was trimmed by 7 bases and J by 0 bases, leaving 9 bases between them. Looked up from germline, CDR1 is MDHEN and CDR2 is SYDVKM.

V and J are TRBV29-1 and TRBJ2-3; D unresolved. The germline V gene encodes CDR1 SQVTM and CDR2 ANQGSEA. This CDR3 comprises 10 residues. Between the trimmed V and J ends, which lost 6 bases and 2 bases, there was a span of 3 bases. The CDR3 coding sequence is TGCAGCGTCCTCACAGATACGCAGTATTTT. The encoded protein is CSVLTDTQYF.

The chain links TRBV5-1 to TRBJ2-7; 7 bases line up with TRBD2. Trimming took 0 bases from V and 3 from J; bases not matched to a gene: 3. The CDR3 is 14 amino acids. Germline assignment: CDR1 SGHRS and CDR2 YFSETQ. In DNA, the CDR3 is TGCGCCAGCAGCTTGGGGGGCGGGGGCTACGAGCAGTACTTC. Protein: CASSLGGGGYEQYF.

J is TRBJ1-2 and V is TRBV27; 7 bases match TRBD1. Trimming took 5 bases from V and 6 from J; bases not matched to a gene: 12. Germline V gives CDR1 MNHEY, CDR2 SMNVEV (reference sequence). The CDR3 contains 15 residues. The CDR3 DNA reads as TGTGCCAGCAGTCCCCACCACGACAGGGATGATGGCTACACCTTC. It is translated as CASSPHHDRDDGYTF.